Presented here are 26 T cell receptor beta chains from one specimen sequenced in a study of blood T cell repertoires in COVID-19. Only in-frame clones appear in the TCRdb table, and some are missing; sequencing was by immunoSEQ multiplex PCR. The top ten hold 3.5% to 4% of the sample, which has about 230,000 clones, around nine tenths seen once. The sample was PBMCs or T cells enriched from blood (not recorded which). All receptors come from a young woman with acute COVID-19.

V and J are TRBV19 and TRBJ1-6; D is uncertain. Trimming pared 1 base from V and 7 bases from J, leaving 11 bases between. Germline V CDR1 and CDR2: LNHDA, SQIVND (reference sequence). The CDR3 contains 15 residues. CDR3 in DNA: TGTGCCAGTAGTATAGGGGTGCGGTCCAATTCACCCCTCCACTTT. Its translation is CASSIGVRSNSPLHF.

The V call is TRBV6-5, the J call TRBJ1-1, with 9 bases lining up with TRBD1. Germline V CDR1 and CDR2: MNHEY, SVGAGI. This CDR3 spans 14 amino acids. Germline trimming cut 4 bases from V and 3 bases from J; bases unmatched to any gene: 3. CDR3 nucleotides: TGTGCCAGCAGTTTACAGGGGGCGGACACTGAAGCTTTCTTT. Translating gives CASSLQGADTEAFF.

The J gene is TRBJ1-1, the V gene TRBV10-3; 7 bases fit TRBD1. Losses at the gene ends were 4 bases for V and 0 bases for J; bases not matched to a gene: 5. CDR1 and CDR2 (germline): ENHRY, SYGVKD. The CDR3 spans 15 residues. The CDR3 loop is CAISGAGQMNTEAFF. In DNA form, the CDR3 reads TGTGCCATCAGTGGTGCGGGACAGATGAACACTGAAGCTTTCTTT.

This clone was counted a single time. The chain joins TRBV9 to TRBJ1-6; D is possibly TRBD1 (5 bases). CDR3 length equals 16 residues. V gave up 4 bases and J gave up 7 bases, with 18 bases separating them. Germline V gives CDR1 SGDLS, CDR2 YYNGEE. This chain's CDR3 is CASSPHRAGENSPLHF. Written as DNA, the CDR3 is TGTGCCAGCAGCCCCCACAGAGCGGGGGAAAATTCACCCCTCCACTTT. The full variable domain, completed using reference TRBV9 and TRBJ1-6, is DSGVTQTPKHLITATGQRVTLRCSPRSGDLSVYWYQQSLDQGLQFLIQYYNGEERAKGNILERFSAQQFPDLHSELNLSSLELGDSALYFCASSPHRAGENSPLHFGNGTRLTVT.

The rearrangement uses TRBV20-1 and TRBJ2-1; TRBD2 matches at 10 bases. The germline gives CDR1 DFQATT, CDR2 SNEGSKA (reference sequence). Trimming took 3 bases from V and 10 from J; bases not matched to a gene: 9. The CDR3 sequence is 14 residues long. The CDR3, as DNA: TGCAGTGCTAGTCCTGGGACTAGCGCCCGAGAGCAGTTCTTC. Translating gives CSASPGTSAREQFF.

V is TRBV11-2 and J is TRBJ2-1, with 12 nucleotides matching TRBD2. Germline V gene lookup returns CDR1 SGHAT and CDR2 FQNNGV. V lost 3 bases to trimming and J lost 8 bases; unmatched junction nucleotides: 5. The CDR3 spans 15 residues. CDR3 nucleotide sequence: TGTGCCAGCAGCTTTCGACTAGCGGGGGTCGATGAGCAGTTCTTC. Translation: CASSFRLAGVDEQFF.

The V call is TRBV5-4, the J call TRBJ1-6; TRBD1 agrees at 9 bases. V was pared by 0 bases and J by 9 bases, with 7 bases of the junction left unmatched. The CDR3 length is 16 residues. Germline V CDR1 and CDR2: SGHNT, YYREEE (reference sequence). CDR3 in DNA: TGTGCCAGCAGCTTGGGGGACAGGGCGGCAGGTTCACCCCTCCACTTT. Amino acid sequence: CASSLGDRAAGSPLHF.

V gene TRBV29-1 combines with J gene TRBJ2-7, with D maybe TRBD1 (5 bases). Trimming took off 5 bases at V and 2 bases at J, with 10 bases between the two ends. Germline lookup yields CDR1 SQVTM and CDR2 ANQGSEA. There are 12 residues in the CDR3. The CDR3 DNA follows: TGCAGCGTTCGGACACCCGCCTACGAGCAGTACTTC. Its protein product is CSVRTPAYEQYF.

The genes are TRBV30 and TRBJ1-5, with a possible D match to TRBD1 (5 bases). This CDR3 has 15 residues. Between the trimmed V and J ends, which lost 0 bases and 4 bases, there was a span of 13 bases. CDR1 and CDR2 from the germline V gene are GTSNPN and SVGIG (reference sequence). DNA for the CDR3: TGTGCCTGGAGTGTATGGGGCGGACCGAATCAGCCCCAGCATTTT. Its translation is CAWSVWGGPNQPQHF.

Worth noting for this clone: A read error may produce the germline difference seen at one junction end. The chain carries TRBV29-1 and TRBJ1-2; 7 bases align to TRBD1. Germline V lookup: CDR1 SQVTM, CDR2 ANQGSEA. The CDR3 length is 15 residues. For the CDR3, the DNA is TGCAGCGTGGAAGGGATTGAGGGACAGAACTATGGCTACACCTTC. Translation gives CSVEGIEGQNYGYTF.

The gene calls are TRBV2 and TRBJ1-2, with TRBD1 matching over 9 bases. Germline CDR1 reads SNHLY; CDR2 reads FYNNEI. The CDR3 length is 19 residues. V gave up 0 bases and J gave up 1 base; unmatched junction bases: 12. As DNA, the CDR3 is TGTGCCAGCAGTGAAGCGCTTCTGACAGGGGGGGCCCTTAACTATGGCTACACCTTC. This sequence encodes CASSEALLTGGALNYGYTF.

The chain couples TRBV27 to TRBJ2-1, with D possibly being TRBD2 (6 bases). V was cut by 7 bases and J by 7 bases, with 11 bases left in between. The CDR3 runs 12 residues. Germline CDR1 is MNHEY and CDR2 is SMNVEV (reference sequence). CDR3 DNA sequence: TGTGCCAGCAAGGAGGGTTCTAATGAGCAGTTCTTC. Translated: CASKEGSNEQFF.

The chain combines TRBV9 with TRBJ1-1; 8 bases fit TRBD1. The CDR3 spans 15 residues. The germline V gene encodes CDR1 SGDLS and CDR2 YYNGEE. Trimming removed 3 bases from V and 3 bases from J; junction bases left unmatched: 7. The CDR3 spells CASSAWTGTDTEAFF. CDR3 DNA: TGTGCCAGCAGCGCGTGGACAGGGACGGACACTGAAGCTTTCTTT.

J is TRBJ2-1 and V is TRBV19; 9 bases line up with TRBD2. V shed 6 bases, J shed 2 bases, and the junction held 2 bases outside the gene matches. This CDR3 has 14 amino acids. Germline V gives CDR1 LNHDA, CDR2 SQIVND (reference sequence). Here the CDR3 DNA reads TGTGCCAGTAGCGAGCGGGGGGCCTACAATGAGCAGTTCTTC. Its protein is CASSERGAYNEQFF.

The chain is built from TRBV6-5 and TRBJ1-1, with D hard to call. Germline V gene data show CDR1 as MNHEY and CDR2 as SVGAGI. The CDR3 extends over 12 amino acids. Trimming took off 6 bases at V and 1 base at J, with 6 bases between the two ends. The DNA of the CDR3 is TGTGCCAGCAGCCGACAGAACACTGAAGCTTTCTTT. Residues: CASSRQNTEAFF.

The chain couples TRBV27 to TRBJ2-7; no clear D gene. V lost 2 bases, J lost 4 bases, and 9 bases lay in between. CDR3 length equals 13 residues. Germline-derived CDR1 and CDR2 are MNHEY and SMNVEV (reference sequence). The CDR3 sequence: CASSLGPGYEQYF. DNA of the CDR3: TGTGCCAGCAGTTTAGGGCCTGGGTACGAGCAGTACTTC.

The J gene is TRBJ2-7, the V gene TRBV29-1, with a tentative D call TRBD2 (6 bases). The V gene's germline CDR1 is SQVTM and CDR2 ANQGSEA. Trimming stripped 1 base from V and 5 bases from J, with 33 bases between. The CDR3 totals 20 residues. The CDR3 is CSVEGSKGTAGGAESNEQYF. The CDR3 nucleotides read TGCAGCGTTGAAGGTTCGAAGGGGACTGCCGGAGGGGCGGAATCCAACGAGCAGTACTTC.

The CDR3 loop is CASLGAGSEQFF. As DNA, the CDR3 is TGTGCCAGCCTTGGAGCGGGATCTGAGCAGTTCTTC. The chain combines TRBV2 with TRBJ2-1, with 7 bases identical to TRBD2. Germline V lookup: CDR1 SNHLY, CDR2 FYNNEI. The length of the CDR3 is 12 residues. Trimming removed 8 bases from V and 9 bases from J; junction bases left unmatched: 7.

The rearrangement uses TRBV2 and TRBJ1-1; D perhaps matches TRBD1 (5 bases). Trimming took 3 bases from V and 0 from J, leaving 14 bases between them. This CDR3 spans 16 amino acids. CDR1 is SNHLY, CDR2 FYNNEI, per germline. CDR3 protein: CASSEERGKMNTEAFF. CDR3 sequence (DNA): TGTGCCAGCAGTGAGGAAAGGGGTAAGATGAACACTGAAGCTTTCTTT.

The V and J genes are TRBV10-3 and TRBJ1-3; TRBD1 is a possible D gene (6 bases). V shed 4 bases and J shed 3 bases, with 7 bases lying between them. Germline V gene lookup returns CDR1 ENHRY and CDR2 SYGVKD. This CDR3 is built from 13 residues. The DNA for the CDR3 is TGTGCCATCAGTGGGGGGCTTGGAAACACCATATATTTT. The encoded protein is CAISGGLGNTIYF.

The chain combines TRBV3-1 (or the pseudogene TRBV3-2) with TRBJ2-4, with D perhaps TRBD1 (6 bases). V lost 0 bases and J lost 6, with 6 bases in between. The CDR3 has 13 amino acids. Germline loops: CDR1 LGHDT, CDR2 YNNKEL (reference sequence). For the CDR3, the DNA is TGTGCCAGCAGCCAAGACAGGGGAAACATTCAGTACTTC. Translation gives CASSQDRGNIQYF.

The J gene is TRBJ2-7, the V gene TRBV11-2; no clear D. Per germline, CDR1 SGHAT and CDR2 FQNNGV. Trimming removed 1 base at V and 12 bases at J, with 16 bases between. The CDR3 spans 13 residues. CDR3 residues: CASSLGDWATRYF. In DNA, the CDR3 is TGTGCCAGCAGCTTAGGAGATTGGGCGACCCGGTACTTC.

The chain recombines TRBV15 with TRBJ1-1; 9 positions match TRBD1. The CDR3 length is 14 residues. Trimming removed 5 bases from V and 4 bases from J; junction bases left unmatched: 5. The germline V gene has CDR1 LNHNV and CDR2 YYDKDF (reference sequence). CDR3: CATSGTGGGTEAFF. The DNA of the CDR3 is TGTGCCACCAGCGGAACAGGGGGCGGCACTGAAGCTTTCTTT.

The chain has TRBV2 and TRBJ1-1, with D perhaps matching TRBD1 (5 bases). The germline gives CDR1 SNHLY, CDR2 FYNNEI. V dropped 6 bases and J dropped 2 bases, with 13 bases sitting between them. CDR3 length: 14 residues. The DNA for the CDR3 is TGTGCCAGCAGGGCAGACAGAATAAACACTGAAGCTTTCTTT. It is translated as CASRADRINTEAFF.

The chain couples TRBV3-1 (or the pseudogene TRBV3-2) to TRBJ2-3, with D tentatively TRBD1 (5 bases). This CDR3 is 15 amino acids long. Trimming cost V 5 bases and J 0 bases, with 12 bases left between them. Looked up from germline, CDR1 is LGHDT and CDR2 is YNNKEL (reference sequence). The CDR3 sequence is CASSGAHGSTDTQYF. DNA for the CDR3: TGTGCCAGCAGCGGGGCGCACGGTAGCACAGATACGCAGTATTTT.

This clone was counted once. V and J are TRBV18 and TRBJ1-5; the D gene is possibly TRBD1 (5 bases). The CDR3 consists of 16 residues. Germline V lookup: CDR1 KGHSH, CDR2 LQKENI. V was shortened by 3 bases and J by 0 bases, with 12 bases between the two germline ends. CDR3 in amino acids: CASSPPGGDSNQPQHF. DNA of the CDR3: TGTGCCAGCTCACCCCCCGGGGGGGATAGCAATCAGCCCCAGCATTTT.